This entry lists 14 T cell receptor beta chains sequenced from one sample in a study of early T cells in non-severe SARS-CoV-2 infection. TCRdb called the 5' RACE reads again in MiXCR, with one record for every CDR3 protein. This table holds 60,000 to 65,000 distinct CDR3 sequences, roughly an eighth found once. The sequenced sample consisted of whole blood. These TCRs come from an adult who was a healthcare worker with PCR-confirmed SARS-CoV-2 infection or an uninfected control (not recorded which).

Many counts were recorded for this clonotype. This chain uses TRBV10-3 with TRBJ2-7; perhaps D is TRBD1 or TRBD2 (5 bases each). Trimming pared 3 bases from V and 8 bases from J, leaving 8 bases between. The germline V gene encodes CDR1 ENHRY and CDR2 SYGVKD. This CDR3 has 11 amino acids. CDR3 in amino acids: CAISESGQQYF. For the CDR3, the DNA is TGTGCCATCAGTGAATCGGGACAGCAGTACTTC.

This clonotype has a handful of counts. This rearrangement joins TRBV15 to TRBJ1-3; the match to TRBD1 covers 10 bases. The germline CDR1 and CDR2 sequences are LNHNV and YYDKDF (reference sequence). The junction had 4 bases not matched to a gene; V was cut back by 1 base and J by 4 bases. The CDR3 consists of 16 residues. CDR3 nucleotides: TGTGCCACCAGCAGAGGGGACAGGGGACTGGGAAACACCATATATTTT. Amino acid sequence: CATSRGDRGLGNTIYF.

The sample holds many counts of this clonotype. This chain uses TRBV2 with TRBJ1-5; tentative D call: TRBD1 (5 bases). This CDR3 contains 15 residues. Per germline, CDR1 SNHLY and CDR2 FYNNEI. V lost 3 bases to trimming and J lost 6 bases, with 15 bases between them. CDR3 protein: CASSELATGGQPQHF. The CDR3 DNA sequence: TGTGCCAGCAGTGAGTTAGCAACGGGGGGTCAGCCCCAGCATTTT.

Many counts were recorded for this clonotype. This sequence joins TRBV20-1 and TRBJ2-1; 13 nucleotides match TRBD2. After removal of 5 bases from V and 4 bases from J, the junction contained 11 bases not matched to a gene. Germline V lookup: CDR1 DFQATT, CDR2 SNEGSKA (reference sequence). CDR3 size: 17 residues. Here the CDR3 reads CSAQGTSGVSGYNEQFF. CDR3 nucleotide sequence: TGCAGTGCTCAGGGGACTAGCGGGGTCTCGGGGTACAATGAGCAGTTCTTC.

This clonotype has ten or more counts. DNA of the CDR3: TGTGCCAGCAGCCTCTACTTAGCGGGCTCCTACGAGCAGTACTTC. Translating gives CASSLYLAGSYEQYF. V usage is TRBV3-1 and J usage is TRBJ2-7, with TRBD2 matching 7 bases. The CDR3 extends over 15 amino acids. The germline CDR1 and CDR2 sequences are LGHDT and YNNKEL (reference sequence). The junction had 6 bases not matched to a gene; V was cut back by 4 bases and J by 0 bases.

The chain combines TRBV5-1 with TRBJ2-3; D not resolved. Trimming took 0 bases from V and 1 from J, leaving 12 bases between them. Germline V gene lookup returns CDR1 SGHRS and CDR2 YFSETQ. The CDR3 is 16 amino acids. In DNA form, the CDR3 reads TGCGCCAGCAGCTTGGCCTTCACAGCCGGCACAGATACGCAGTATTTT. Amino acid sequence: CASSLAFTAGTDTQYF.

In this sample, this clonotype turned up many times. The chain uses TRBV12-3 or TRBV12-4 and TRBJ2-1; possible D gene TRBD2, 7 bases. V lost 7 bases to trimming and J lost 0 bases, with 13 bases between them. The CDR3 has 15 amino acids. CDR3 sequence reads: CASNSGGPSYNEQFF. The CDR3, as DNA: TGTGCCAGCAATTCCGGGGGGCCCTCCTACAATGAGCAGTTCTTC.

The chain employs TRBV6-5 and TRBJ2-2; D gene uncertain. This CDR3 spans 19 amino acids. Trimming stripped 2 bases from V and 0 bases from J, with 19 bases between. The germline V gene encodes CDR1 MNHEY and CDR2 SVGAGI. The CDR3, as DNA: TGTGCCAGCAGTTACCTTGGCTTGCAGTACTCAGCGAACACCGGGGAGCTGTTTTTT. Amino acids: CASSYLGLQYSANTGELFF.

This clonotype has only a few counts. The V call is TRBV24-1, the J call TRBJ2-5; 10 bases fit TRBD2. V shed 5 bases and J 5 bases; nucleotides not matched to a gene: 7. This CDR3 contains 15 residues. Germline CDR1 KGHDR, CDR2 SFDVKD. The CDR3, as DNA: TGTGCCACCAGTGCTACGATAGCGGGAGGCGAGACCCAGTACTTC. Translation gives CATSATIAGGETQYF.

This chain connects TRBV2 to TRBJ2-7; D might be TRBD1 or TRBD2, each matching 5 bases. Trimming stripped 7 bases from V and 3 bases from J, with 13 bases between. The germline V gene encodes CDR1 SNHLY and CDR2 FYNNEI. The CDR3 totals 13 residues. CDR3 bases: TGTGCCAGCATGAGGGACGGTCTCTACGAGCAGTACTTC. Protein product: CASMRDGLYEQYF.

This clonotype was counted at least ten times. This chain links TRBV6-6 with TRBJ2-1, with TRBD1 as a possible D gene (5 bases). Trimming cost V 6 bases and J 2 bases, with 8 bases left between them. The CDR3 contains 13 residues. The germline V gene encodes CDR1 MNHNY and CDR2 SVGAGI (reference sequence). CDR3 loop: CASRDTTYNEQFF. The CDR3 nucleotides are TGTGCCAGCAGGGACACCACCTACAATGAGCAGTTCTTC.

This clonotype was detected a few times. V and J are TRBV6-5 and TRBJ2-1, with 13 positions matching TRBD2. V shed 6 bases and J 7 bases; nucleotides not matched to a gene: 6. This CDR3 is 15 amino acids long. Germline V gene lookup returns CDR1 MNHEY and CDR2 SVGAGI. CDR3 sequence: CASRLGTSGMNEQFF. The CDR3 nucleotides are TGTGCCAGCAGACTAGGGACTAGCGGGATGAATGAGCAGTTCTTC.

This clonotype has a handful of counts. CDR3 region: CASSPMDRMNTEAFF. The CDR3 DNA reads as TGTGCCAGCAGCCCTATGGACAGGATGAACACTGAAGCTTTCTTT. The gene calls are TRBV7-6 and TRBJ1-1; 7 bases are shared with TRBD1. Trimming at V came to 5 bases and at J to 0 bases, leaving 6 bases not matched to a gene. The CDR3 extends over 15 amino acids. Per the germline V gene, CDR1 is SGHVS and CDR2 is FNYEAQ.

In its sample, this clonotype was seen many times. J is TRBJ1-2 and V is TRBV29-1; 7 bases line up with TRBD1. Germline lookup yields CDR1 SQVTM and CDR2 ANQGSEA. The CDR3 spans 15 residues. V lost 2 bases, J lost 6 bases, and 12 bases stayed unmatched. The DNA of the CDR3 is TGCAGCGTTGAACTTACTTTTAGACAGGGTCATGGCTACACCTTC. Translating it yields CSVELTFRQGHGYTF.